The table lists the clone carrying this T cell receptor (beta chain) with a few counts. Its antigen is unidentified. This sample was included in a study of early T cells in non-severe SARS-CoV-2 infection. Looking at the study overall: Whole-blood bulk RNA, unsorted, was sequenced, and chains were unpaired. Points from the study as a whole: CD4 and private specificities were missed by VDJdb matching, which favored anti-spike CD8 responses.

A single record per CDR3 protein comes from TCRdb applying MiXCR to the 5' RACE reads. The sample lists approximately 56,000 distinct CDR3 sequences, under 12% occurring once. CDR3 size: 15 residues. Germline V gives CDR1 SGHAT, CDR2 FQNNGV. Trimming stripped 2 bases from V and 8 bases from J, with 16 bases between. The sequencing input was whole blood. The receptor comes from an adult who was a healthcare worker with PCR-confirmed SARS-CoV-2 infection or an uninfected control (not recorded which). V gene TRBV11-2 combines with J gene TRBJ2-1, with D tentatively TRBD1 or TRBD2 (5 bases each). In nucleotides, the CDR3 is TGTGCCAGCAGCTTACGAGCCCGGGGCAAGGATGAGCAGTTCTTC. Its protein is CASSLRARGKDEQFF.